The source of this T cell receptor (beta chain) is a study of T cell responses to AZD1222 COVID-19 vaccine. As concerns this clone: The antigen is unknown.

The repertoire was sequenced with immunoSEQ multiplex PCR; TCRdb's copy has only in-frame clones and lacks some. The top ten clones hold about 4.7% of a sample with 30,000 to 35,000 clones, around 78% of them seen once. General study findings and limits: Scientists sampled the repertoires only once the peak T cell response had passed.

Germline V gene lookup returns CDR1 SGHTA and CDR2 FQGNSA. The length of the CDR3 is 15 residues. V dropped 6 bases and J dropped 1 base, with 15 bases sitting between them. It was second doses at about 4 or about 12 weeks that were pooled. This rearrangement joins TRBV7-2 to TRBJ1-2; D is ambiguous. The sample was peripheral blood, taken 28 days after the second AZD1222 dose. This clonotype originated in an adult who received the AZD1222 COVID-19 vaccine. CDR3 in amino acids: CASSLTGLINYGYTF. CDR3 bases: TGTGCCAGCAGTCTTACCGGGTTGATTAACTATGGCTACACCTTC.